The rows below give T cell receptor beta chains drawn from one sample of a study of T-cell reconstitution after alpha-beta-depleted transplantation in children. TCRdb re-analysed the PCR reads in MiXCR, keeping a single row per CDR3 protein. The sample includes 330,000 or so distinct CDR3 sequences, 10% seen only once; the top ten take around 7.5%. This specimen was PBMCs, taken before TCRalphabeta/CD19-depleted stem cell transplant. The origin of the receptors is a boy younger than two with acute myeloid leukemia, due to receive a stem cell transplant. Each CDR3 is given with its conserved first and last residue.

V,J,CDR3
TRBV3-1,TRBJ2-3,CASSLRGDFTDTQYF
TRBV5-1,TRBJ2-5,CASSLVTSGSQETQYF
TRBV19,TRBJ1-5,CASGSTGRWGQPQHF
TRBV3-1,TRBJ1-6,CASSPPDSSSPLHF
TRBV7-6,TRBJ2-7,CASSPAWGRSYEQYF
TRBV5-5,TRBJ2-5,CASSGTGLQETQYF
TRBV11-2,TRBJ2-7,CACSGTAYEQYF
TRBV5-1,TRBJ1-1,CASSLASYRVDLNTEAFF
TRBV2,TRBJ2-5,CAITQGEGETQYF
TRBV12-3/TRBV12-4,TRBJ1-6,CASSSWSGYNSPLHF
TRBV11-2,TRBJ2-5,CASSLVGVEETQYF
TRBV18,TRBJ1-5,CASSPGPNPNQPQHF
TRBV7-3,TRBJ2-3,CASSLVAGDSTDTQYF
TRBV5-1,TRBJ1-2,CASSLVRDRGDYGYTF
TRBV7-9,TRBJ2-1,CASSSRGTSGGVVGSYNEQFF
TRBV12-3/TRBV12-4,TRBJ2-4,CASRFQGNIQYF
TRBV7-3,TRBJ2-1,CASSLRGTSGGNEQFF
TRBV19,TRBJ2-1,CASTEIWGSYNEQFF
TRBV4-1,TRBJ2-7,CASSHGGHLSSYEQYF
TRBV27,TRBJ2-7,CASSRVTGQGPFYEQYF
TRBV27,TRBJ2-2,CASSFLPIAGFTGELFF
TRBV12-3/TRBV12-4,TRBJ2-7,CASSFAPTGSSYEQYF
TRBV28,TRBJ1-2,CASSLSQGTYYGYTF
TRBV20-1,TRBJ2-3,CSANYRGTDTQYF
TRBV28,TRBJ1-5,CASSPRSGGSNQPQHF
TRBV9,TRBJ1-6,CASSVSGSPLHF
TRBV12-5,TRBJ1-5,CATSKGQGIYSNQPQHF
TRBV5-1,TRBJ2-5,CASSLGQGVFQTQYF
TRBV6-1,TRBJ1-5,CASSTRTGNQPQHF
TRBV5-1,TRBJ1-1,CASSLGKEAFF
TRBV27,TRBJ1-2,CASSLSGTNYGYTF
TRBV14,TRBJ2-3,CASSRGRGVDTQYF
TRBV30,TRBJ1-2,CAWTGNYGYTF
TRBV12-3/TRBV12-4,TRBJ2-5,CASSLPPSAAYQETQYF
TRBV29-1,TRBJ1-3,CSALIGSRTGNTIYF
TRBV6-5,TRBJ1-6,CASSYSRAGNSPLHF
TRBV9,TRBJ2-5,CASSVDARRDSQETQYF
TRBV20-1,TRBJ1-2,CSARPTGANYGYTF